Below are 9 T cell receptor beta chains sequenced from a single sample in a study of cytomegalovirus exposure and HLA in healthy donors. The PCR used 60 Vbeta and 13 Jbeta primers. The method was immunoSEQ multiplex PCR; TCRdb's version includes in-frame clones alone and lacks a portion of them. The sample has over 100,000 clones; roughly 70% are singletons. Sequenced input: PBMCs. All receptors come from a woman aged 40 to 49 in good health and CMV-seropositive.

V and J are TRBV11-2 and TRBJ2-3; 7 bases match TRBD2. Germline V gene sequence: CDR1 SGHAT, CDR2 FQNNGV. The CDR3 totals 15 residues. With V trimmed by 2 bases and J by 7 bases, 9 bases remained unmatched. This CDR3 reads CASSLFSGRSYTQYF. The CDR3 region has the DNA TGTGCCAGCAGCTTATTTAGCGGGCGGTCCTATACGCAGTATTTT.

The V gene is TRBV30, the J gene TRBJ1-4; TRBD1 might be the D (5 bases). V was trimmed by 5 bases and J by 5 bases, leaving 12 bases between them. The germline gives CDR1 GTSNPN, CDR2 SVGIG (reference sequence). This CDR3 comprises 13 residues. As DNA, the CDR3 is TGTGCCTGGGCGGGACGGTCAAATGAAAAACTGTTTTTT. It specifies CAWAGRSNEKLFF.

V gene TRBV14 combines with J gene TRBJ1-1, with 9 bases aligning to TRBD1. This CDR3 is 16 amino acids long. The ends lost 0 bases at V and 2 bases at J; junction bases unmatched: 4. The germline gives CDR1 SGHDN, CDR2 FVKESK. The CDR3 here is CASSQDQGQGNTEAFF. CDR3 DNA sequence: TGTGCCAGCAGCCAAGATCAGGGACAGGGTAACACTGAAGCTTTCTTT. Full variable domain (outside the CDR3, taken from reference TRBV14 and TRBJ1-1): EAGVTQFPSHSVIEKGQTVTLRCDPISGHDNLYWYRRVMGKEIKFLLHFVKESKQDESGMPNNRFLAERTGGTYSTLKVQPAELEDSGVYFCASSQDQGQGNTEAFFGQGTRLTVV.

This chain connects TRBV5-1 to TRBJ2-3; a weak D match, TRBD1 (6 bases). V dropped 4 bases and J dropped 4 bases, with 10 bases sitting between them. The germline gives CDR1 SGHRS, CDR2 YFSETQ. The length of the CDR3 is 13 residues. The CDR3 here is CASSAQGSDTQYF. DNA of the CDR3: TGCGCCAGCAGCGCACAGGGTTCAGATACGCAGTATTTT.

The chain has TRBV19 and TRBJ1-1, with TRBD1 matching 10 bases. Unmatched junction bases numbered 8, after V lost 4 bases and J lost 6 bases. Germline assignment: CDR1 LNHDA and CDR2 SQIVND (reference sequence). This CDR3 has 15 residues. As DNA, the CDR3 is TGTGCCAGTAGTAAGCCGGGACAGGGGAATTCTGAAGCTTTCTTT. It is translated as CASSKPGQGNSEAFF.

The chain couples TRBV5-5 to TRBJ2-3; 8 nucleotides agree with TRBD1. Germline V gene data show CDR1 as SGHKS and CDR2 as YYEKEE (reference sequence). The CDR3 consists of 15 residues. J lost 3 bases, V lost 1 base, and 4 bases had no gene match. CDR3 amino acids: CASSLYRGSTDTQYF. The CDR3 DNA reads TGTGCCAGCAGCTTGTACAGGGGGTCGACAGATACGCAGTATTTT.

This clone was recorded once. V gene TRBV10-3 combines with J gene TRBJ2-7, with D tentatively TRBD2 (5 bases). The germline V gene has CDR1 ENHRY and CDR2 SYGVKD. Trimming took off 5 bases at V and 5 bases at J, with 16 bases between the two ends. The CDR3 is made up of 14 amino acids. The CDR3 loop reads CAISINSGGNEQYF. The CDR3 region has the DNA TGTGCCATCAGTATTAACTCAGGAGGCAACGAGCAGTACTTC.

The genes are TRBV18 and TRBJ2-1; possible D gene TRBD2, 5 bases. The CDR3 has 13 residues. Germline lookup yields CDR1 KGHSH and CDR2 LQKENI. With 1 base removed from V and 6 bases from J, the gap between germline ends came to 7 bases. CDR3 in amino acids: CASSPQRSNEQFF. The CDR3 coding sequence is TGTGCCAGCTCACCACAGCGGAGCAATGAGCAGTTCTTC.

This rearrangement joins TRBV6-5 to TRBJ2-7; TRBD1 agrees at 7 bases. CDR3 length equals 15 residues. Germline lookup yields CDR1 MNHEY and CDR2 SVGAGI. Trimming removed 6 bases from V and 3 bases from J; junction bases left unmatched: 11. The CDR3 loop reads CASSGYGTAYYEQYF. For the CDR3, the DNA is TGTGCCAGCAGCGGCTATGGGACAGCATACTACGAGCAGTACTTC.